These 22 T cell receptor beta chains were all obtained from the same sample, sequenced in a study of kidney transplant recipient with SARS-CoV-2 infection. TCRdb re-called the reads through MiXCR, storing one row per CDR3 protein. This table has fewer than 250,000 distinct CDR3 sequences, about 30% appearing once. This specimen was a blood sample, taken at baseline and on roughly day 120 from a kidney transplant recipient. Receptors originate from a male patient in his thirties who had COVID-19 and was a kidney transplant recipient. Some T cells may be the graft donor's.

This clonotype was detected only a few times. The chain couples TRBV5-1 to TRBJ2-5; 11 positions agree with TRBD2. This CDR3 has 15 amino acids. Trimming cost V 4 bases and J 2 bases; bases outside gene matches: 4. Germline V CDR1 and CDR2: SGHRS, YFSETQ. The CDR3 coding sequence is TGCGCCAGCAGCCGCGGGACTAGCGGACAAGAGACCCAGTACTTC. It is translated as CASSRGTSGQETQYF.

The table lists this clonotype with many counts. The V call is TRBV3-1, the J call TRBJ1-1; D remains ambiguous. V gave up 5 bases and J gave up 4 bases, with 23 bases separating them. The CDR3 extends over 17 amino acids. Germline V lookup: CDR1 LGHDT, CDR2 YNNKEL (reference sequence). The CDR3 coding sequence is TGTGCCAGCAGCTACGGCACTCCCATTTCAATTCGCACTGAAGCTTTCTTT. Translating gives CASSYGTPISIRTEAFF.

Turning to this clonotype: With a much larger clone just one base away, this may be a read error. The chain couples TRBV2 to TRBJ2-3, with 7 bases lining up with TRBD1. V lost 6 bases, J lost 5 bases, and 8 bases stayed unmatched. The CDR3 is made up of 14 amino acids. Germline V gives CDR1 SNHLY, CDR2 FYNNEI. DNA of the CDR3: TGTGCCAGCAGCCGCACCCCAGGGGGAGATACGCAGTATTTT. Translating gives CASSRTPGGDTQYF.

This clonotype was picked up many times. The chain recombines TRBV6-2 or TRBV6-3 with TRBJ1-3; no reliable D call. CDR3 length: 14 residues. Germline CDR1 and CDR2: MNHEY and SVGEGT. V shed 2 bases and J shed 0 bases, with 5 bases lying between them. The CDR3 nucleotides are TGTGCCAGCAGTTACGGAAGCTCTGGAAACACCATATATTTT. Its protein is CASSYGSSGNTIYF.

With regard to this clonotype: This may arise from a read error, as a much more abundant clone is one base away. The rearrangement links TRBV20-1 to TRBJ1-1; TRBD1 agrees at 7 bases. Germline values: CDR1 DFQATT, CDR2 SNEGSKA (reference sequence). This CDR3 has 12 amino acids. CDR3: CNARGLPGEAFF. The CDR3 bases are TGCAATGCTAGGGGGCTCCCCGGGGAAGCTTTCTTT.

As concerns this clonotype: A much more abundant neighbour one base away suggests this may be a read error. J is TRBJ2-7 and V is TRBV6-5; no clear D. This CDR3 comprises 13 residues. Looked up from germline, CDR1 is MNHEY and CDR2 is SVGAGI. The CDR3 here is CASSESGPYELYF. DNA for the CDR3: TGTGCCAGCAGTGAATCTGGCCCCTACGAGCTGTACTTC.

This clonotype was found many times. The gene calls are TRBV24-1 and TRBJ2-7; no clear D gene. V lost 6 bases to trimming and J lost 0 bases, with 8 bases between them. Per germline, CDR1 KGHDR and CDR2 SFDVKD. There are 13 residues in the CDR3. The CDR3 DNA sequence: TGTGCCACCAGTTCACTATACTCCTACGAGCAGTACTTC. Its protein product is CATSSLYSYEQYF.

At least ten counts were recorded for this clonotype. V usage is TRBV19 and J usage is TRBJ1-5; no firm D call. The CDR3 runs to 14 residues. Germline V CDR1 and CDR2: LNHDA, SQIVND (reference sequence). The ends were cut back, 7 bases at V and 1 base at J, with 11 bases in the middle. CDR3 sequence reads: CASKILASNQPQHF. CDR3 nucleotides: TGTGCCAGTAAAATCCTGGCCAGCAATCAGCCCCAGCATTTT.

A note on this clonotype: In this CDR3 the conserved last residue, phenylalanine or tryptophan, is missing, so a read error is likely. This chain joins TRBV7-2 and TRBJ2-1; 7 bases are shared with TRBD1. Germline V CDR1 and CDR2: SGHTA, FQGNSA. The CDR3 totals 15 residues. Trimming took 1 base from V and 5 from J; bases not matched to a gene: 5. This CDR3 reads CASSLVEGANNEQFL. CDR3 coding DNA: TGTGCCAGCAGCTTAGTTGAGGGGGCCAACAATGAGCAGTTCCTC.

This clonotype has ten or more counts. The chain combines TRBV6-5 with TRBJ1-6; possible D gene TRBD1, 6 bases. CDR3 length: 14 amino acids. From germline, CDR1 is MNHEY and CDR2 SVGAGI. Trimming cost V 6 bases and J 7 bases, with 13 bases left between them. CDR3 nucleotide sequence: TGTGCCAGCAGGTTAGGGGGGGGGAATTCACCCCTCCACTTT. As protein: CASRLGGGNSPLHF.

Worth noting for this clonotype: This may be a read error: a much more frequent sequence differs by one nucleotide. This is likely a read error, given that the CDR3 carries no conserved phenylalanine or tryptophan at its end. The gene calls are TRBV11-1 and TRBJ1-2; D gene unclear. The CDR3 sequence is 17 residues long. Trimming cost V 5 bases and J 4 bases, with 23 bases left between them. The V gene's germline CDR1 is SGHAT and CDR2 FQDESV (reference sequence). Here the CDR3 DNA reads TGTGCCAGCAGCGGTTGGTGTAAGGCTGGAAAGACCTATGGCTACACCTCC. It translates to CASSGWCKAGKTYGYTS.

As for this clonotype: The CDR3 does not close with the conserved phenylalanine or tryptophan, likely indicating a read error. CDR3 coding DNA: TGCGCCAGCAGTTATTGGACAGGGGAAACTGAAGCTTTCCTT. It is translated as CASSYWTGETEAFL. V is TRBV10-1 and J is TRBJ1-1, with TRBD1 identical over 9 bases. V lost 5 bases and J lost 5; bases outside the gene matches: 6. Germline V gives CDR1 WNHNN, CDR2 SYGVQD (reference sequence). The CDR3 sequence is 14 residues long.

This clonotype occurred once. A read error may explain this, as a much larger clone is one base away. The CDR3 DNA reads TGTGCCAGCAGCTCCCCCGGAGATACGCAGTATTTT. Its translation: CASSSPGDTQYF. This sequence joins TRBV3-1 and TRBJ2-3; D call uncertain. With 5 bases removed from V and 5 bases from J, the gap between germline ends came to 8 bases. CDR3 length: 12 residues. The germline gives CDR1 LGHDT, CDR2 YNNKEL (reference sequence).

For this clonotype: A single base separates this from a much larger clone, so it may be a read error. The chain combines TRBV12-5 with TRBJ2-7; D is tentatively TRBD1 or TRBD2 (6 bases each). V was clipped by 7 bases and J by 5 bases, with 15 bases between them. Germline lookup yields CDR1 LGHNT and CDR2 FRNRAP. The CDR3 runs 13 residues. CDR3 sequence: CASARGGLHEQYF. The DNA for the CDR3 is TGTGCTAGTGCTCGAGGGGGACTCCACGAGCAGTACTTC.

This clonotype was recorded a few times. One end of the junction is discordant with germline, which a read error may explain. The V and J genes are TRBV3-1 and TRBJ1-1; TRBD1 agrees at 7 bases. The germline V gene encodes CDR1 LGHDT and CDR2 YNNKEL (reference sequence). CDR3 length: 14 residues. The CDR3 reads CASGQGTDTTEAFF. CDR3 nucleotide sequence: TGTGCCAGCGGCCAGGGGACAGATACTACCGAAGCTTTCTTT.

V and J are TRBV10-1 and TRBJ2-7, with 8 positions matching TRBD1. The germline V gene encodes CDR1 WNHNN and CDR2 SYGVQD (reference sequence). With V trimmed by 6 bases and J by 0 bases, 4 bases remained unmatched. This CDR3 comprises 14 residues. Here the CDR3 reads CASSRTGSSYEQYF. The CDR3 nucleotides read TGCGCCAGCAGCCGGACAGGGAGCTCCTACGAGCAGTACTTC.

This clonotype was seen at least ten times. The chain links TRBV6-8 to TRBJ1-2; D remains ambiguous. Trimming stripped 5 bases from V and 4 bases from J, with 23 bases between. Germline V gene sequence: CDR1 MNHGY, CDR2 SAAAGT. The CDR3 is made up of 17 amino acids. In DNA, the CDR3 is TGTGCCAGCAGTAAAGATGCACGCTCTAGAAAGACCTATGGCTACACCTTC. Protein sequence: CASSKDARSRKTYGYTF.

This clonotype came up many times. V is TRBV12-3 or TRBV12-4 and J is TRBJ2-5; D remains unclear. CDR3 length equals 13 residues. With 8 bases removed from V and 5 bases from J, the gap between germline ends came to 15 bases. CDR3 in amino acids: CASRASNKETQYF. CDR3 in DNA: TGTGCCAGCCGAGCCTCGAATAAGGAGACCCAGTACTTC.

With respect to this clonotype: Since a much larger clone is just one base distant, this may be a read error. This sequence joins TRBV6-5 and TRBJ1-2; D may be TRBD1 (5 bases). The CDR3 has 13 residues. Trimming cost V 7 bases and J 7 bases, with 16 bases left between them. Germline CDR1 is MNHEY and CDR2 is SVGAGI. The CDR3 sequence is CASNLDRRIGYTF. In nucleotides, the CDR3 is TGTGCCAGCAATCTCGACAGACGGATTGGCTACACCTTC.

Concerning this clonotype: A much larger clone differs by one base, so this may be a read error. The chain employs TRBV7-2 and TRBJ2-3, with a tentative D call TRBD2 (5 bases). In germline, CDR1 is SGHTA, CDR2 FQGNSA. This CDR3 is built from 14 residues. With 3 bases removed from V and 5 bases from J, the gap between germline ends came to 12 bases. CDR3 DNA: TGTGCCAGCAGCTTTTCAAGCGGCATAGATACGCAGTATTTT. This gives the protein CASSFSSGIDTQYF.

For this clonotype: A much larger clone lies one base from this, so it may be a read error. This chain connects TRBV11-2 to TRBJ2-2; D uncertain. The CDR3 is made up of 13 amino acids. Per germline, CDR1 SGHAT and CDR2 FQNNGV. V dropped 3 bases and J dropped 6 bases, with 8 bases sitting between them. The CDR3 nucleotides read TGTGCCAGCAGCTTTAAGTCGGCCGGGGAGCTGTTTTTT. The encoded protein is CASSFKSAGELFF.

This clonotype was seen just once. A much larger clone lies one base from this, so it may be a read error. The rearrangement joins TRBV10-3 to TRBJ2-7; tentatively, D is TRBD2 (5 bases). Germline-derived CDR1 and CDR2 are ENHRY and SYGVKD. The CDR3 has 12 residues. V lost 8 bases to trimming and J lost 2 bases, with 10 bases between them. This chain's CDR3 is CAIREGPYEQYF. The CDR3 bases are TGTGCCATCCGGGAAGGACCCTACGAGCAGTACTTC.